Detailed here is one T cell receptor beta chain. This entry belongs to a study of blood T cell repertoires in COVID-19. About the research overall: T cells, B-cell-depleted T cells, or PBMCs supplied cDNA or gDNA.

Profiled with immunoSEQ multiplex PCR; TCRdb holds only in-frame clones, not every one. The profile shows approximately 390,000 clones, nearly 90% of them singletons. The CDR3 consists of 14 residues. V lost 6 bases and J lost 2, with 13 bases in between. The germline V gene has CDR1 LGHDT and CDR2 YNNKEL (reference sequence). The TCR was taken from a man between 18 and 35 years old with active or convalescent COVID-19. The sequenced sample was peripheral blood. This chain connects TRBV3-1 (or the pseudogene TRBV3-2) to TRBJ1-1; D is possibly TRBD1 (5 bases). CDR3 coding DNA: TGTGCCAGCAGAGGGTGGGGGGATAACACTGAAGCTTTCTTT. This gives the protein CASRGWGDNTEAFF.